The clone carrying this T cell receptor beta chain has only one observation. The record originates from a study of blood T cell repertoires in COVID-19. The wider study: Sample material is recorded as cDNA or gDNA derived from T cells, B-cell-depleted T cells, or PBMCs.

In the authors' workflow: Quantification of nucleated cells was approximated via reference gene primer amplification. Repertoires were generated with immunoSEQ multiplex PCR, while TCRdb's copy carries only in-frame clones and drops some. Clone size and the V and J calls come from that table; the DNA yielded D and trimming. The sample carries under 250,000 clones, more than 75% recorded once. Sequencing input: peripheral blood. This clonotype was sampled from a woman of 80 years or more with COVID-19, enrolled during active disease.

The CDR3 DNA sequence: TGTGCCACCAGCAGAGGTCCGGGGGGCAAGAGTGATACGCAGTATTTT. This translates into CATSRGPGGKSDTQYF. The chain uses TRBV15 and TRBJ2-3; TRBD2 is a possible D gene (7 bases). Trimming removed 1 base at V and 6 bases at J, with 17 bases between. The CDR3 spans 16 residues. The V gene's germline CDR1 is LNHNV and CDR2 YYDKDF (reference sequence).